This T cell receptor beta chain was documented in a study of control samples from healthy donors and cancer patients. TCRdb's copy holds only in-frame clones and misses some; the assay was immunoSEQ multiplex PCR. The table has 70,000 or so clones, under 90% seen once. Trimming at V came to 8 bases and at J to 1 base, leaving 2 bases not matched to a gene. The CDR3 is made up of 13 amino acids. Sequenced material: PBMCs. The chain carries TRBV12-3 or TRBV12-4 and TRBJ1-1; 9 positions match TRBD1. The TCR was taken from a man in his sixties with lung cancer. The chain's CDR3 is CASGTGRNTEAFF. The CDR3 coding sequence is TGTGCCAGCGGGACAGGGCGGAACACTGAAGCTTTCTTT.